This TCR beta chain stems from a study of cytomegalovirus exposure and HLA in healthy donors. Notes on the study in general: Later on, an analysis tied 15,000 or so TCR beta sequences to HLA alleles at 0.05 false discovery rate. Immune exposure data for these donors was limited to CMV serostatus.

CDR1 is MNHNS, CDR2 SASEGT, per germline. The CDR3 runs 15 residues. V was shortened by 2 bases and J by 1 base, with 12 bases between the two germline ends. This clone was counted between two and nine times. As yet, its antigen is unknown. It was with 60 Vbeta and 13 Jbeta primers that the PCR ran. Original processing methods: In a later analysis, of roughly 73 million unique beta chains, 9 million to 11 million appeared in at least two donors. Clones were read by immunoSEQ multiplex PCR, and TCRdb kept only the in-frame ones, dropping some. From that table come the V and J calls and clone size; the DNA was used to work out D and trimming. This table holds fewer than 250,000 clones, approximately 80% found once.

The chain recombines TRBV6-1 with TRBJ2-7, with D perhaps TRBD1 (5 bases). The sequence came from a boy aged 2 to 9 in good health and CMV-seronegative. Input material: PBMCs. The CDR3 spells CASSERLTGSYEQYF. The CDR3 DNA reads TGTGCCAGCAGTGAAAGGCTCACAGGATCCTACGAGCAGTACTTC.